This is a list of T cell receptor delta chains from one sample in a study of γδ T cells in repeated Plasmodium falciparum infection. TCRdb re-called clones from the multiplex PCR reads using CATT. The sample includes some 50,000 delta-chain clones, 1.6% of them seen just once. The sequenced sample consisted of gamma-delta T cells from blood. The receptors come from a pool of human donors (malaria-infected and uninfected, not separated). Both conserved end residues are trimmed from each CDR3. Fields, in order: V gene, clone size, D gene, CDR3 protein. D genes are given only for firm matches. Where a row states a size, it is once, few, many or the class of an expanded clone; other rows omit it.

V: TRDV1
size: many
D: TRDD3
CDR3: ALGPLEKTHWGNEDKLI

V: TRDV2
size: many
D: TRDD3
CDR3: ACDILPTTGGYSDTDKLI

V: TRDV1
size: few
D: TRDD3
CDR3: ALGEHSYWGGRKLI

V: TRDV2
size: many
D: TRDD3
CDR3: ACDTIVTGGYDTLTAQLF

V: TRDV1
size: many
D: TRDD3
CDR3: ALGELALRAYWGIPPTAQLF

V: TRDV2
size: many
D: TRDD3
CDR3: ACDTLTGGLQGTDKLI

V: TRDV1
size: medium-sized
D: TRDD3
CDR3: ALGERSFPKTQVLLGECRANDKLI

V: TRDV2
size: many
D: TRDD3
CDR3: ACDTVGTGGPLTAQLF

V: TRDV1
size: many
D: .
CDR3: ALGELDGKLTVYTDKLI

V: TRDV3
size: many
D: TRDD3
CDR3: ALSSDLTGDNTDKLI

V: TRDV1
size: many
D: .
CDR3: ALGERSRATGMYTDKLI

V: TRDV1
size: many
D: TRDD3
CDR3: ALGELSSYRTGGPFPYTDKLI

V: TRDV2
size: many
D: .
CDR3: ACDTYREEEDIRGYTDKPI

V: TRDV1
size: many
D: TRDD3
CDR3: ALGEPTFFCPNWGVPCYTDKLI

V: TRDV1
size: many
D: TRDD3
CDR3: ALGRRIRIGDTGDKLI

V: TRDV1
size: many
D: .
CDR3: ALGGFTSFKLI

V: TRDV1
size: many
D: .
CDR3: ALGEREVLKYTNKLI

V: TRDV1
size: many
D: TRDD3
CDR3: ALSSGGDTPALLLI

V: TRDV1
size: medium-sized
D: .
CDR3: ALGGILTGFHTDKLI

V: TRDV1
size: many
D: .
CDR3: ALGGSVCEGDKLI

V: TRDV1
size: many
D: TRDD3
CDR3: ALRGGYAGYWDKLI

V: TRDV1
size: medium-sized
D: .
CDR3: ALGERFLATGTHTDKLI

V: TRDV1
size: many
D: TRDD3
CDR3: ALGERGYAGDKGYTDKLI

V: TRDV2
size: few
D: TRDD3
CDR3: ACDTVEAGGYGDKLI

V: TRDV1
size: .
D: TRDD3
CDR3: ALGERPEYWGMPYTDKLI

V: TRDV3
size: large
D: .
CDR3: ALPAGTKGTDKLI

V: TRDV2
size: many
D: TRDD3
CDR3: ACDTVSLPILGDTDKLI

V: TRDV1
size: many
D: .
CDR3: ALGEYNDVTDKLI

V: TRAV14/DV4
size: few
D: TRDD3
CDR3: AMREGTLLPKPTGGYGYIDKLI

V: TRDV1
size: many
D: TRDD3
CDR3: ALGELSLICRRGIRRYTDKLI

V: TRDV1
size: medium-sized
D: TRDD3
CDR3: ALGPSAFLGLYWGIRLPGRKLI

V: TRDV3
size: many
D: TRDD3
CDR3: AFHPSPTGGNTDKLI

V: TRDV1
size: many
D: .
CDR3: ALGENPSQSFYGGKLI

V: TRDV1
size: many
D: TRDD3
CDR3: ALGENLQMGDSSNHTDKLI

V: TRDV1
size: many
D: .
CDR3: ALGELLLEPSGRRDKLI

V: TRDV1
size: many
D: .
CDR3: ALGAYPVAFLKYWGKTDKLI

V: TRDV2
size: medium-sized
D: TRDD3
CDR3: ACDDVQSEDTNSSWDTRQMF

V: TRDV1
size: many
D: .
CDR3: ALGEPSSYPACTDKLI

V: TRDV2
size: many
D: .
CDR3: ACDTLGAEDKLI

V: TRDV1
size: .
D: TRDD3
CDR3: ALGELQTGRSSQRYWGLMYTDKLI

V: TRDV3
size: many
D: TRDD3
CDR3: APGGQTRYPVLGDTAWGLTDKLI

V: TRDV1
size: medium-sized
D: TRDD3
CDR3: ALGGLPRGGIRKLI

V: TRDV3
size: many
D: .
CDR3: ASPSGGYTDKLI

V: TRDV1
size: many
D: .
CDR3: SLGPRRPRLRRLGGADKLI

V: TRDV1
size: many
D: TRDD3
CDR3: ALGPLTSFPTLDGIRDKLI

V: TRDV1
size: many
D: TRDD3
CDR3: ALGELRWGIHHRTDKLI

V: TRDV1
size: many
D: TRDD3
CDR3: ALGAAFGWWGIRGTDKLI

V: TRDV3
size: many
D: .
CDR3: ASNGAFLDWGLPIDKLI

V: TRDV1
size: many
D: TRDD3
CDR3: ALGVRGGIPYTDKLI

V: TRDV1
size: many
D: TRDD3
CDR3: ALGELTSLPWGTLSYTDKLI

V: TRDV1
size: medium-sized
D: .
CDR3: ALGALRRARLTDKLI

V: TRDV1
size: many
D: TRDD3
CDR3: ALGELDGGWKLI

V: TRDV1
size: many
D: .
CDR3: ALGALGPRTDKLI

V: TRDV1
size: medium-sized
D: TRDD3
CDR3: ALGELLLGVRYTDKLI

V: TRDV2
size: many
D: .
CDR3: ACDTGELGIRGLI

V: TRDV2
size: many
D: TRDD3
CDR3: ACDSMGDTQTDKLI